The 7 T cell receptor beta chains below all came from one sample that was sequenced in a study of response to subunit inactivated influenza vaccine. TCRdb independently ran MiXCR on the RT-PCR reads; one entry per CDR3 protein. The repertoire holds about 500,000 distinct CDR3 sequences, with 16% as singletons. The source was CD4+ T cells sorted from PBMCs, collected around 25 months after vaccination. These receptors came from a man between 45 and 75 years old who received an inactivated influenza vaccine.

This rearrangement joins TRBV7-2 to TRBJ1-2; the D is unclear. Germline CDR1 SGHTA, CDR2 FQGNSA. V lost 2 bases, J lost 3 bases, and 7 bases lay in between. This CDR3 is built from 13 residues. The CDR3 DNA is TGTGCCAGCAGCTTATACACCGACTATGGCTACACCTTC. It yields the protein CASSLYTDYGYTF.

Comment on this clonotype: A much bigger clone sits one base away, suggesting this may be a read error. The genes are TRBV29-1 and TRBJ1-2, with D maybe TRBD1 (6 bases). The CDR3 has 13 amino acids. V lost 5 bases, J lost 7 bases, and 17 bases lay in between. Per the germline V gene, CDR1 is SQVTM and CDR2 is ANQGSEA. The CDR3 loop is CSVHGPQGPGYTF. CDR3 coding DNA: TGCAGCGTTCATGGACCACAGGGACCTGGCTACACCTTC.

CDR3 sequence: CAWKGQETQYF. The DNA of the CDR3 is TGTGCCTGGAAGGGTCAAGAGACCCAGTACTTC. This sequence joins TRBV30 and TRBJ2-5, with D hard to call. CDR1 is GTSNPN and CDR2 is SVGIG in the germline V gene (reference sequence). V gave up 4 bases and J gave up 2 bases, with 5 bases separating them. This CDR3 region has 11 residues.

The chain joins TRBV11-2 to TRBJ2-1; D perhaps matches TRBD2 (5 bases). Per germline, CDR1 SGHAT and CDR2 FQNNGV. The CDR3 totals 14 residues. The V and J ends lost 0 bases and 4 bases respectively, with 7 bases between them. The CDR3 spells CASSLELAYNEQFF. CDR3 coding DNA: TGTGCCAGCAGCTTAGAGCTAGCATACAATGAGCAGTTCTTC.

The chain uses TRBV6-2 or TRBV6-3 and TRBJ2-7; no clear D gene. Trimming took 2 bases from V and 4 from J, leaving 6 bases between them. Germline-derived CDR1 and CDR2 are MNHEY and SVGEGT. The CDR3 covers 12 residues. CDR3 sequence (DNA): TGTGCCAGCAGTTACCTCAAATACGAGCAGTACTTC. It is translated as CASSYLKYEQYF.

V usage is TRBV3-1 and J usage is TRBJ2-4; 7 positions agree with TRBD1. J gave up 0 bases and V 10 bases, and 9 bases lay outside the gene matches. The length of the CDR3 is 15 residues. Germline lookup yields CDR1 LGHDT and CDR2 YNNKEL (reference sequence). This chain's CDR3 is CATTQGGGAKNIQYF. CDR3 DNA: TGTGCCACCACCCAAGGGGGCGGAGCCAAAAACATTCAGTACTTC.

This clonotype appeared a few times. The V and J genes are TRBV6-2 or TRBV6-3 and TRBJ1-2; D gene unclear. The CDR3 loop spans 15 amino acids. Germline V gives CDR1 MNHEY, CDR2 SVGEGT. The V end was cut by 0 bases, the J end by 5 bases, with 13 bases between. The CDR3 region is CASSYSPTRRYGYTF. For the CDR3, the DNA is TGTGCCAGCAGTTACTCTCCGACGAGGAGGTATGGCTACACCTTC.